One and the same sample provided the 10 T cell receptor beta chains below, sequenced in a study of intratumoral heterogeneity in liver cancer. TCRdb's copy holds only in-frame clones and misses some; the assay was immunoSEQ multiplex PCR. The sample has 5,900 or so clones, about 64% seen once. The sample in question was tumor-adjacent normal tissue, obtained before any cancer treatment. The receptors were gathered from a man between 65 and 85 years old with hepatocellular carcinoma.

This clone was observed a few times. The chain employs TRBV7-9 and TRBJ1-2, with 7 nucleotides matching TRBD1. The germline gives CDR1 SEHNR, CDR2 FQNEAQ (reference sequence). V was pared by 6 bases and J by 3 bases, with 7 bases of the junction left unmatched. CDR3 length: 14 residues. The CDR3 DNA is TGTGCCAGCAGACCAGGGGGAGCTGACTATGGCTACACCTTC. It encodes CASRPGGADYGYTF.

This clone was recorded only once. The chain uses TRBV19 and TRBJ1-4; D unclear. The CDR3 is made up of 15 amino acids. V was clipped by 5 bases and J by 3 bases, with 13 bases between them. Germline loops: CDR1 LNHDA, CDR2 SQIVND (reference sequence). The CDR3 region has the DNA TGTGCCAGTAGTCAGTGGCGGGGTGCTAATGAAAAACTGTTTTTT. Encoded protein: CASSQWRGANEKLFF.

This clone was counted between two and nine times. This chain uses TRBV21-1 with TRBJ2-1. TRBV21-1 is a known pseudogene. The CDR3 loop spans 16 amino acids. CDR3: CASIPVVEASYNEQFF. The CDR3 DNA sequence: TGTGCCAGCATCCCGGTGGTGGAAGCCTCCTACAATGAGCAGTTCTTC.

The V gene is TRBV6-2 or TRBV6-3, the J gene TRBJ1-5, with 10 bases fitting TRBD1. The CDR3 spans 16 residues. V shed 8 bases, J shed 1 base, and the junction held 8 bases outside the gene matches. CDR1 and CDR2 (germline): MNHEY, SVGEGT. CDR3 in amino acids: CASGPRDRGSNQPQHF. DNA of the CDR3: TGTGCCAGCGGCCCCCGGGACAGGGGAAGCAATCAGCCCCAGCATTTT.

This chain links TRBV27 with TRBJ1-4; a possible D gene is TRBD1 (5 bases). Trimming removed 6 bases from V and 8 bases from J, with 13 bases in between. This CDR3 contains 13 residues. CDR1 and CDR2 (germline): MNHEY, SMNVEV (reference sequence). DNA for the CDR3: TGTGCCAGCAGGTCAGGGAGGGGAGAAAAACTGTTTTTT. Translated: CASRSGRGEKLFF.

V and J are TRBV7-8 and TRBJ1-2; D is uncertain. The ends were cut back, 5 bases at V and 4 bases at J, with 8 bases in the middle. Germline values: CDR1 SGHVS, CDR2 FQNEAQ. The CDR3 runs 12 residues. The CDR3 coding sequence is TGTGCCAGCAGCCTGGACCCCTATGGCTACACCTTC. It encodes CASSLDPYGYTF.

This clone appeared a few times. Here the CDR3 reads CASGRGGETGATNYGYTF. The CDR3 bases are TGCGCCAGCGGGCGCGGGGGAGAGACAGGGGCGACAAACTATGGCTACACCTTC. This rearrangement joins TRBV10-2 to TRBJ1-2; 8 bases match TRBD1. Germline V gives CDR1 WSHSY, CDR2 SAAADI. With V trimmed by 8 bases and J by 2 bases, 19 bases remained unmatched. The CDR3 runs 18 residues.

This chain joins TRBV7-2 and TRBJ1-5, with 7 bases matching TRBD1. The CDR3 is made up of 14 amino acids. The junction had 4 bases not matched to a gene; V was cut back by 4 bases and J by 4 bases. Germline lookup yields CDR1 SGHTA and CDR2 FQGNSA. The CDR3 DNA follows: TGTGCCAGCAGCTCGCAGACAGGGAATCAGCCCCAGCATTTT. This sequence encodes CASSSQTGNQPQHF.

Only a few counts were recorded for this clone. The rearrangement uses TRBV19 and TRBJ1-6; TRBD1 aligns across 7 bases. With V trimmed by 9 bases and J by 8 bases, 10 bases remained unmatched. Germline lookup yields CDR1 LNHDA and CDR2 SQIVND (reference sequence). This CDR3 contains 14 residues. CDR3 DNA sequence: TGTGCCAGAGACAACAGGGGAGCGGATTCACCCCTCCACTTT. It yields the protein CARDNRGADSPLHF. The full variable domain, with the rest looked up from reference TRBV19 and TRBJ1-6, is DGGITQSPKYLFRKEGQNVTLSCEQNLNHDAMYWYRQDPGQGLRLIYYSQIVNDFQKGDIAEGYSVSREKKESFPLTVTSAQKNPTAFYLCARDNRGADSPLHFGNGTRLTVT.

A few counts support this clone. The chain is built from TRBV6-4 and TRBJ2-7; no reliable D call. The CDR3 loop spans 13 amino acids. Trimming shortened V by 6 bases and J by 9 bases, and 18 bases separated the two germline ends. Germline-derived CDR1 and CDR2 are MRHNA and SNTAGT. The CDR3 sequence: CASSETAPGVQYF. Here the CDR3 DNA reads TGTGCCAGCAGCGAGACTGCGCCGGGTGTGCAGTACTTC.